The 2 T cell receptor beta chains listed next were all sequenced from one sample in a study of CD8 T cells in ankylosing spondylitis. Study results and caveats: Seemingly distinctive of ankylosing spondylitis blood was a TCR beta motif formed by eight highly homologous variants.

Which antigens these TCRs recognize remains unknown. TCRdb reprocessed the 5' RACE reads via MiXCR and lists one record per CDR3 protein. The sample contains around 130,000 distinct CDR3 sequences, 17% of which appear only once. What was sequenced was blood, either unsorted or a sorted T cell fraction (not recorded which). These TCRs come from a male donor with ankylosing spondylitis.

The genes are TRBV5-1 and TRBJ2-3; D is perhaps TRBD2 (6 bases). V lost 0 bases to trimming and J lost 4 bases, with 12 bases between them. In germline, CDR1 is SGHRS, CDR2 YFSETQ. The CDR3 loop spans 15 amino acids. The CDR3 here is CASSLAARDSDTQYF. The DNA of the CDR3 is TGCGCCAGCAGCTTGGCCGCCAGGGACTCAGATACGCAGTATTTT.

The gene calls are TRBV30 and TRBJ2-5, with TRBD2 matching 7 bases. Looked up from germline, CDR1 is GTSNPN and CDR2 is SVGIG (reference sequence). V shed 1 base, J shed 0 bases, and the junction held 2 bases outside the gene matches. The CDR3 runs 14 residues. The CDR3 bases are TGTGCCTGGAGTGGGCGGGAGTACCAAGAGACCCAGTACTTC. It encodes CAWSGREYQETQYF.